This entry concerns a single T cell receptor beta chain. What it binds is not known. The data were obtained in a study of response to subunit inactivated influenza vaccine. Trimming shortened V by 4 bases and J by 7 bases, and 17 bases separated the two germline ends. In germline, CDR1 is SGHKS, CDR2 YYEKEE (reference sequence). This CDR3 has 14 amino acids. Using its own MiXCR run on the RT-PCR reads, TCRdb lists one record per CDR3 protein. The sample has hundreds of thousands of distinct CDR3 sequences, about 15% seen once. General observations from the study: Authors suggested that a seasonal influenza vaccination recruits few new T cells each time.

This sequence joins TRBV5-5 and TRBJ2-5; D may be TRBD2 (6 bases). The sequence derives from a man aged 50 or older who received an inactivated influenza vaccine. Material: PBMCs from blood, obtained less than 15 days before vaccination. CDR3 nucleotides: TGTGCCAGCAGCCTGACTAGTCCGACGGGGACCCAGTACTTC. Translated, it gives CASSLTSPTGTQYF.